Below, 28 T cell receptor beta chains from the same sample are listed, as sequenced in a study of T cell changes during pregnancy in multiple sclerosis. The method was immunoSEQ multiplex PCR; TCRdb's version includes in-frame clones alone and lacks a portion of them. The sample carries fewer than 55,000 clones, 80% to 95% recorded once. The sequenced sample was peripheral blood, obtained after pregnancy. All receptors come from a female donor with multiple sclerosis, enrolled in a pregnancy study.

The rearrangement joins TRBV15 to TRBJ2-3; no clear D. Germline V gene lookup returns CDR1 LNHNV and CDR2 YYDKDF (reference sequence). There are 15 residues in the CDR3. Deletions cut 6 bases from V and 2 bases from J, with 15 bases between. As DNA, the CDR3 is TGTGCCACCAGACTCCAAGGAGACTTCACAGATACGCAGTATTTT. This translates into CATRLQGDFTDTQYF. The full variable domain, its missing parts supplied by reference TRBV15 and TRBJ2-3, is DAMVIQNPRYQVTQFGKPVTLSCSQTLNHNVMYWYQQKSSQAPKLLFHYYDKDFNNEADTPDNFQSRRPNTSFCFLDIRSPGLGDTAMYLCATRLQGDFTDTQYFGPGTRLTVL.

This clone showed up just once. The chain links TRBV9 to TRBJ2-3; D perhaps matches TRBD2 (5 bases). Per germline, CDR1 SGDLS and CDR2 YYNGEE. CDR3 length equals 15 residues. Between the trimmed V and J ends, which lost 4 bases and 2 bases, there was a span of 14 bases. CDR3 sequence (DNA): TGTGCCAGCAGCCCCCGAGGGTTTAACACAGATACGCAGTATTTT. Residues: CASSPRGFNTDTQYF. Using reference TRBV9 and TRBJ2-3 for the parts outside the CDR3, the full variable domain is DSGVTQTPKHLITATGQRVTLRCSPRSGDLSVYWYQQSLDQGLQFLIQYYNGEERAKGNILERFSAQQFPDLHSELNLSSLELGDSALYFCASSPRGFNTDTQYFGPGTRLTVL.

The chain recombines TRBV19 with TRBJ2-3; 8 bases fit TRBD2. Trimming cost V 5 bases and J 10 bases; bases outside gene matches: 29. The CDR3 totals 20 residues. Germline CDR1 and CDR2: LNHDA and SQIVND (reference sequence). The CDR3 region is CASSSDRFAGGHIRGIPQYF. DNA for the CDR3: TGTGCCAGTAGTTCCGACCGGTTTGCGGGGGGCCACATACGAGGGATTCCGCAGTATTTT.

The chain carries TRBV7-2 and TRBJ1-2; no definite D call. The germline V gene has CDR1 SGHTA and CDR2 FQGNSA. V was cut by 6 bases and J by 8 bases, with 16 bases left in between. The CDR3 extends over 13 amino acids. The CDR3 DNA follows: TGTGCCAGCAGTCCAGCTAGGCCCAACGGCTACACCTTC. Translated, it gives CASSPARPNGYTF.

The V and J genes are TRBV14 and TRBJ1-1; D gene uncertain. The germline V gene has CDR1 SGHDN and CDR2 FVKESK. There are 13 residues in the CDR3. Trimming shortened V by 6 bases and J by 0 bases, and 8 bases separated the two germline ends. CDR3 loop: CASREQMNTEAFF. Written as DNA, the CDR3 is TGTGCCAGCAGAGAACAGATGAACACTGAAGCTTTCTTT. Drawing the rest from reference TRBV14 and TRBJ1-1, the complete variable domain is EAGVTQFPSHSVIEKGQTVTLRCDPISGHDNLYWYRRVMGKEIKFLLHFVKESKQDESGMPNNRFLAERTGGTYSTLKVQPAELEDSGVYFCASREQMNTEAFFGQGTRLTVV.

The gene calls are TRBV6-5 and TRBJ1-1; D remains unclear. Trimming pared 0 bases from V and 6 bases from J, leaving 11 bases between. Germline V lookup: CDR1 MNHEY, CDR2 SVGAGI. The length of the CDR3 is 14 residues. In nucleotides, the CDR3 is TGTGCCAGCAGTTACTCGAGGGTGAGGCCTGAAGCTTTCTTT. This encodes CASSYSRVRPEAFF.

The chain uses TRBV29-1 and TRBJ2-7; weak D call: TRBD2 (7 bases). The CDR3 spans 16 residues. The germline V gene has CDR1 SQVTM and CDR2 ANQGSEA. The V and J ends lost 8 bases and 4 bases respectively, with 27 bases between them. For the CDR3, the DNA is TGCAGCCGGGGGGTCCGGGGCTCAGGGGTATGTTACGAGCAGTACTTC. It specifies CSRGVRGSGVCYEQYF.

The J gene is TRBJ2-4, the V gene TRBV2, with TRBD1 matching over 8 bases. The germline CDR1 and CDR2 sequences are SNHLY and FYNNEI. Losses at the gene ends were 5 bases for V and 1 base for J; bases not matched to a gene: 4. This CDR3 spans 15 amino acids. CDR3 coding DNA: TGTGCCAGCAGTTACCGGGACAGGGCCAAAAACATTCAGTACTTC. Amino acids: CASSYRDRAKNIQYF.

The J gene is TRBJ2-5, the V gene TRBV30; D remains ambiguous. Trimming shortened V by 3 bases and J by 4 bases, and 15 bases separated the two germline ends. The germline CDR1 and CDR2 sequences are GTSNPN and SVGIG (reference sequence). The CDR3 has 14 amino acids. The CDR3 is CAWRPRRYRETQYF. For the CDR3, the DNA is TGTGCCTGGAGGCCCCGCAGGTACCGAGAGACCCAGTACTTC.

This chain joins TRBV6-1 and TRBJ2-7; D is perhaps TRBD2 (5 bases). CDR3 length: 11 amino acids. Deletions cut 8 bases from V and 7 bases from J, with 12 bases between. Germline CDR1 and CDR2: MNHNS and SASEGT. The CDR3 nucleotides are TGTGCCAGCGGAGGCAGATCTGAGCAGTACTTC. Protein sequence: CASGGRSEQYF.

CDR3 protein: CASSLGAGGNYGYTF. In DNA form, the CDR3 reads TGTGCCAGCAGCTTAGGAGCAGGGGGCAACTATGGCTACACCTTC. The chain joins TRBV7-2 to TRBJ1-2; 8 bases agree with TRBD1. There are 15 residues in the CDR3. Germline V gives CDR1 SGHTA, CDR2 FQGNSA. V lost 1 base and J lost 2; bases outside the gene matches: 3. The full variable domain, rest sourced from reference TRBV7-2 and TRBJ1-2, is GAGVSQSPSNKVTEKGKDVELRCDPISGHTALYWYRQSLGQGLEFLIYFQGNSAPDKSGLPSDRFSAERTGGSVSTLTIQRTQQEDSAVYLCASSLGAGGNYGYTFGSGTRLTVV.

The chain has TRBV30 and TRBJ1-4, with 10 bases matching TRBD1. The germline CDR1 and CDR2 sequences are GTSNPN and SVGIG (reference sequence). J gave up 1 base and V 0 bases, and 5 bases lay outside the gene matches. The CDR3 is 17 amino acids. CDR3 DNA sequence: TGTGCCTGGAGTGTCGGGTGGGACAGGGGAACTAATGAAAAACTGTTTTTT. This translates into CAWSVGWDRGTNEKLFF.

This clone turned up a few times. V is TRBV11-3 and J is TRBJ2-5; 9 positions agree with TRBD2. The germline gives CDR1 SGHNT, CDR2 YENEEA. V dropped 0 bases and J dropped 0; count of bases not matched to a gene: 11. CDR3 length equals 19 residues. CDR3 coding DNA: TGTGCCAGCAGCTTAGATTATTCCAGCGGGGGGCTCAACCAAGAGACCCAGTACTTC. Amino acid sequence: CASSLDYSSGGLNQETQYF.

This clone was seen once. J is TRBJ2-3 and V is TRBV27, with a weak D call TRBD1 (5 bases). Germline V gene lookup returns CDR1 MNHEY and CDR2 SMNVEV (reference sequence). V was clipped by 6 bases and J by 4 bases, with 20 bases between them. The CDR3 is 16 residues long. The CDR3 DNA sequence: TGTGCCAGCAGACTGATGCAAGGGGTAGGGGCAGATACGCAGTATTTT. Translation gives CASRLMQGVGADTQYF.

In nucleotides, the CDR3 is TGTGCCAGCAGGCGGACAGGCATCGATACGCAGTATTTT. Protein: CASRRTGIDTQYF. The chain recombines TRBV5-8 with TRBJ2-3, with 7 bases fitting TRBD1. After removal of 5 bases from V and 6 bases from J, the junction contained 6 bases not matched to a gene. The CDR3 has 13 amino acids. Germline-derived CDR1 and CDR2 are SGHTS and YDEGEE.

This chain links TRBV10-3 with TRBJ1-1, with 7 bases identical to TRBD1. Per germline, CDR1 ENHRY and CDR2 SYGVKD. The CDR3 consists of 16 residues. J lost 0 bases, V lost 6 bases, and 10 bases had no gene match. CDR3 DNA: TGTGCCATCAGGCCGGGACAGAGAGTTATGAACACTGAAGCTTTCTTT. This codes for CAIRPGQRVMNTEAFF.

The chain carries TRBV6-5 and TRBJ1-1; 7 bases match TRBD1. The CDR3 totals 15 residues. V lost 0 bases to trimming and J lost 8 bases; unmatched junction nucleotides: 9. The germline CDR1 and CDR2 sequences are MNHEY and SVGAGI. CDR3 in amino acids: CASSYSSRGALEAFF. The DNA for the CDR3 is TGTGCCAGCAGTTACTCGAGCAGGGGGGCTTTGGAAGCTTTCTTT.

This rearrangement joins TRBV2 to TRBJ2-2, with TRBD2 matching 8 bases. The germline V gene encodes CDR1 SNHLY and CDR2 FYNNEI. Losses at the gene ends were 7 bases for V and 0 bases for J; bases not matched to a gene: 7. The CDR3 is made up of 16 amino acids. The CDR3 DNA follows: TGTGCCAGCAACCAAGCGGGGGCGTCGAACACCGGGGAGCTGTTTTTT. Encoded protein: CASNQAGASNTGELFF. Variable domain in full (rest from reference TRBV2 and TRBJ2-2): EPEVTQTPSHQVTQMGQEVILRCVPISNHLYFYWYRQILGQKVEFLVSFYNNEISEKSEIFDDQFSVERPDGSNFTLKIRSTKLEDSAMYFCASNQAGASNTGELFFGEGSRLTVL.

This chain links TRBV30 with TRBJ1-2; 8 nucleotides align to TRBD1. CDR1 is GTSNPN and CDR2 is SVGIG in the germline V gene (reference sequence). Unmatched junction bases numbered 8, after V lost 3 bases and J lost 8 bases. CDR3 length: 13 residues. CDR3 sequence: CAWSADRGEGYTF. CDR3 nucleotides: TGTGCCTGGAGCGCAGACAGGGGTGAGGGCTACACCTTC.

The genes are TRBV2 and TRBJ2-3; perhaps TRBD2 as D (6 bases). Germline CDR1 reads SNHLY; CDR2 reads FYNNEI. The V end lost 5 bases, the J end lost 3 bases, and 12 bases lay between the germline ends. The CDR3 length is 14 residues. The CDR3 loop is CASSQVTRTDTQYF. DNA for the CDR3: TGTGCCAGCAGTCAGGTGACTAGGACAGATACGCAGTATTTT.

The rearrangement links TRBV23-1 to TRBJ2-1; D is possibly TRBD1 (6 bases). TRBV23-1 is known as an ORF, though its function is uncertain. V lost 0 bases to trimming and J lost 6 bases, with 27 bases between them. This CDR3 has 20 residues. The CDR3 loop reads CASSQSPPGITGLGGNEQFF. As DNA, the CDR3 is TGCGCCAGCAGTCAATCGCCCCCAGGGATTACAGGGCTTGGTGGCAATGAGCAGTTCTTC.

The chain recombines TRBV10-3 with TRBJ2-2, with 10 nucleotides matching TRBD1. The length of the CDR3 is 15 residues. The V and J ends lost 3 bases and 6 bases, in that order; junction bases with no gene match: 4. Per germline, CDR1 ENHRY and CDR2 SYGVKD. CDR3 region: CAISDGGQGSGELFF. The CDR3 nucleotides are TGTGCCATCAGTGATGGGGGACAGGGGTCCGGGGAGCTGTTTTTT.

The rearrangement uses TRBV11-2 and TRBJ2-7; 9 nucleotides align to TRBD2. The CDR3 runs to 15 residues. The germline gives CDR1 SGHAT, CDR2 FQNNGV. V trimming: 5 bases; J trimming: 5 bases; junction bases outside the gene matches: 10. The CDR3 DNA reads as TGTGCCAGCAGCCCCCCAGCGGGGGGTATCAACGAGCAGTACTTC. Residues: CASSPPAGGINEQYF.

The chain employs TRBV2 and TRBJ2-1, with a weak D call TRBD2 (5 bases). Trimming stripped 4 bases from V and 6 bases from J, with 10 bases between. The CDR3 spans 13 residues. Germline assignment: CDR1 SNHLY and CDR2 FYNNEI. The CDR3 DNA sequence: TGTGCCAGCAGTGGGCGGGCCGGCAATGAGCAGTTCTTC. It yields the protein CASSGRAGNEQFF.

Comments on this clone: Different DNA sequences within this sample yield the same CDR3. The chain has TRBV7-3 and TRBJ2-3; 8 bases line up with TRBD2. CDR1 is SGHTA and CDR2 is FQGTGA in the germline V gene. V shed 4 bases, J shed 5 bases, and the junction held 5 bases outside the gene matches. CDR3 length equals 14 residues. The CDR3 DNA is TGTGCCAGCAGCTCCGGACTAGCAGGAGATACGCAGTATTTT. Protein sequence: CASSSGLAGDTQYF.

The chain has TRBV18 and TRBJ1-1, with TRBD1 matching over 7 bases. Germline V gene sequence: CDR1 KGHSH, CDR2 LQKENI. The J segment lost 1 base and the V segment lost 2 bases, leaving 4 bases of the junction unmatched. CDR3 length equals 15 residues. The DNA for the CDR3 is TGTGCCAGCTCACCATTCGCAGGGGGGAACACTGAAGCTTTCTTT. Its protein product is CASSPFAGGNTEAFF.

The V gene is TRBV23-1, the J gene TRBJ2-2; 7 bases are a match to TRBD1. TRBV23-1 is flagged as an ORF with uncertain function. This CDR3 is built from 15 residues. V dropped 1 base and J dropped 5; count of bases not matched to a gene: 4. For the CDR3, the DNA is TGCGCCAGCAGTCAATTCAGGGGGACGACCGGGGAGCTGTTTTTT. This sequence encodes CASSQFRGTTGELFF.

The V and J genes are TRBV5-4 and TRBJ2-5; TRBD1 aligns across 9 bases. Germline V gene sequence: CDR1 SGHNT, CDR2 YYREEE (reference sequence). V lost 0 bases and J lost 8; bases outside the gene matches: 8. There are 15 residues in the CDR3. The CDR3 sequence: CASSLGGQGGPTQYF. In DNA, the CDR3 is TGTGCCAGCAGCTTGGGGGGACAGGGAGGGCCTACCCAGTACTTC. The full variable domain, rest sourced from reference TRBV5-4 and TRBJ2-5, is ETGVTQSPTHLIKTRGQQVTLRCSSQSGHNTVSWYQQALGQGPQFIFQYYREEENGRGNFPPRFSGLQFPNYSSELNVNALELDDSALYLCASSLGGQGGPTQYFGPGTRLLVL.